Below are 23 T cell receptor beta chains sequenced from a single sample in a study of human T cells and chemical hapten exposure. TCRdb recomputed calls from the RACE reads with MiXCR, one row per CDR3 protein. The sample has fewer than 90,000 distinct CDR3 sequences; 6.5% to 8.5% are singletons. Time point indicated: patch test 2, 6 weeks after DPC sensitization. Regarding treatment: therapeutic diphenylcyclopropenone sensitization with weekly scalp DPC. The sample in question was whole blood, obtained in connection with sensitization to the hapten diphenylcyclopropenone (DPC). The origin of the receptors is a young woman with alopecia areata. Some clones in this sample may be carry-over from other donors' samples.

This clonotype was seen at least ten times. The CDR3 DNA follows: TGTGCCAGCTCACCACCCCTCAGACGCTACGAGCAGTACTTC. Its protein product is CASSPPLRRYEQYF. The rearrangement links TRBV18 to TRBJ2-7; D unresolved. Trimming left V 0 bases short and J 3 bases short, with 9 bases between. The CDR3 runs 14 residues. CDR1 is KGHSH, CDR2 LQKENI, per germline.

This clonotype was picked up many times. The J gene is TRBJ1-3, the V gene TRBV5-1; D gene unclear. The V end was cut by 0 bases, the J end by 0 bases, with 7 bases between. Germline CDR1 SGHRS, CDR2 YFSETQ. This CDR3 has 15 residues. The CDR3 here is CASSLAGVSGNTIYF. CDR3 DNA sequence: TGCGCCAGCAGCTTGGCCGGGGTCTCTGGAAACACCATATATTTT.

This chain uses TRBV19 with TRBJ2-6; D remains ambiguous. The CDR3 consists of 16 residues. Looked up from germline, CDR1 is LNHDA and CDR2 is SQIVND (reference sequence). V was trimmed by 0 bases and J by 1 base, leaving 7 bases between them. CDR3 amino acids: CASSIDSGSGANVLTF. The DNA of the CDR3 is TGTGCCAGTAGTATAGATTCCGGGTCTGGGGCCAACGTCCTGACTTTC.

This clonotype was detected ten times or more. This rearrangement joins TRBV10-3 to TRBJ2-1, with D possibly being TRBD2 (6 bases). V shed 3 bases and J shed 6 bases, with 12 bases lying between them. Per germline, CDR1 ENHRY and CDR2 SYGVKD. CDR3 length: 14 amino acids. In DNA, the CDR3 is TGTGCCATCAGTGAACAGGTGGAGGGCAATGAGCAGTTCTTC. Its protein product is CAISEQVEGNEQFF.

This clonotype has a count of ten or more. The chain carries TRBV7-9 and TRBJ2-3; D unresolved. This CDR3 has 16 residues. Trimming left V 5 bases short and J 5 bases short, with 20 bases between. Looked up from germline, CDR1 is SEHNR and CDR2 is FQNEAQ (reference sequence). The CDR3 DNA is TGTGCCAGCAGCCCCGGCACAGCTCCGGGTGTAGATACGCAGTATTTT. Protein: CASSPGTAPGVDTQYF.

This clonotype was picked up many times. This chain uses TRBV9 with TRBJ2-7, with D possibly being TRBD1 (6 bases). The CDR3 sequence is 15 residues long. The V gene lost 3 bases and the J gene lost 5 bases, with 18 bases spanning the gap. CDR1 and CDR2 (germline): SGDLS, YYNGEE. The CDR3 sequence: CASSAQQGVTHEQYF. In nucleotides, the CDR3 is TGTGCCAGCAGCGCCCAACAGGGAGTAACCCACGAGCAGTACTTC.

This clonotype showed up many times. The V gene is TRBV12-3 or TRBV12-4, the J gene TRBJ1-5; D remains ambiguous. This CDR3 contains 16 residues. V lost 4 bases and J 2 bases, leaving 15 bases between the germline ends. The CDR3 loop reads CASSYGRGNGNQPQHF. As DNA, the CDR3 is TGTGCCAGCAGTTACGGTCGGGGAAATGGCAATCAGCCCCAGCATTTT.

V gene TRBV28 combines with J gene TRBJ2-7; D possibly uses TRBD1 or TRBD2 (5 bases each). From germline, CDR1 is MDHEN and CDR2 SYDVKM. Trimming took off 6 bases at V and 2 bases at J, with 11 bases between the two ends. The CDR3 runs 13 residues. The CDR3 protein is CASRPGPAYEQYF. In nucleotides, the CDR3 is TGTGCCAGCAGACCGGGACCTGCCTACGAGCAGTACTTC.

This chain joins TRBV6-1 and TRBJ1-6, with 9 bases matching TRBD1. Trimming at V came to 3 bases and at J to 14 bases, leaving 8 bases not matched to a gene. Germline V gives CDR1 MNHNS, CDR2 SASEGT. The CDR3 covers 14 residues. CDR3 nucleotides: TGTGCCAGCAGTGAGCTTCCGGGACAGGGATCCCTCCACTTT. This codes for CASSELPGQGSLHF.

The rearrangement links TRBV18 to TRBJ1-1; D might be TRBD1 (6 bases). Trimming left V 1 base short and J 2 bases short, with 11 bases between. The CDR3 consists of 15 residues. CDR1 KGHSH and CDR2 LQKENI come from the germline V gene. CDR3 in amino acids: CASSPREGGNTEAFF. CDR3 nucleotides: TGTGCCAGCTCACCACGAGAAGGGGGTAACACTGAAGCTTTCTTT.

This clonotype has just a few counts. This chain connects TRBV19 to TRBJ1-6, with TRBD1 identical over 8 bases. Per the germline V gene, CDR1 is LNHDA and CDR2 is SQIVND (reference sequence). V lost 6 bases, J lost 6 bases, and 10 bases stayed unmatched. The CDR3 sequence is 16 residues long. CDR3 residues: CASRGRGDRINSPLHF. DNA for the CDR3: TGTGCCAGTAGAGGTAGAGGGGACAGGATTAATTCACCCCTCCACTTT. Complete variable domain (other parts from reference TRBV19 and TRBJ1-6): DGGITQSPKYLFRKEGQNVTLSCEQNLNHDAMYWYRQDPGQGLRLIYYSQIVNDFQKGDIAEGYSVSREKKESFPLTVTSAQKNPTAFYLCASRGRGDRINSPLHFGNGTRLTVT.

Ten or more counts support this clonotype. The V call is TRBV5-1, the J call TRBJ2-3; D gene unclear. The germline V and J ends were trimmed by 0 bases and 6 bases, with 14 bases remaining between them. This CDR3 spans 15 amino acids. Germline assignment: CDR1 SGHRS and CDR2 YFSETQ. The CDR3 DNA sequence: TGCGCCAGCAGCTTGGGGCCCCAAATTCGGGATACGCAGTATTTT. Translating gives CASSLGPQIRDTQYF.

In this sample, this clonotype turned up many times. In nucleotides, the CDR3 is TGCAGCGTTTCGACGGGACAGGGGGTCGGTGAAGCTTTCTTT. It is translated as CSVSTGQGVGEAFF. The chain carries TRBV29-1 and TRBJ1-1; the match to TRBD1 covers 11 bases. J was trimmed by 7 bases and V by 5 bases; bases with no gene match: 9. The germline V gene encodes CDR1 SQVTM and CDR2 ANQGSEA. There are 14 residues in the CDR3.

This clonotype showed up just a few times. V usage is TRBV27 and J usage is TRBJ1-1, with D unresolved. This CDR3 contains 13 residues. The germline gives CDR1 MNHEY, CDR2 SMNVEV (reference sequence). The V end was cut by 7 bases, the J end by 1 base, with 10 bases between. CDR3 sequence (DNA): TGTGCCAGCACGGGGAGGTGGAACACTGAAGCTTTCTTT. It specifies CASTGRWNTEAFF.

Many counts were recorded for this clonotype. This chain joins TRBV5-1 and TRBJ1-1; possibly TRBD1 for D (6 bases). Germline V lookup: CDR1 SGHRS, CDR2 YFSETQ. Trimming took off 4 bases at V and 5 bases at J, with 15 bases between the two ends. This CDR3 contains 14 residues. The CDR3 DNA sequence: TGCGCCAGCAGCCGTAGGGGGGAAAGTACTGAAGCTTTCTTT. Translating it yields CASSRRGESTEAFF.

This clonotype appeared many times. The chain is built from TRBV11-2 and TRBJ1-2; D remains ambiguous. The CDR3 is 14 residues long. With 5 bases removed from V and 4 bases from J, the gap between germline ends came to 14 bases. From germline, CDR1 is SGHAT and CDR2 FQNNGV. CDR3 in DNA: TGTGCCAGCAGCACCCTCACCACGGCCTATGGCTACACCTTC. It is translated as CASSTLTTAYGYTF.

The table lists this clonotype with many counts. This chain joins TRBV7-2 and TRBJ2-1, with D hard to call. Germline-derived CDR1 and CDR2 are SGHTA and FQGNSA. V lost 0 bases and J lost 9, with 6 bases in between. This CDR3 spans 12 amino acids. The CDR3 nucleotides read TGTGCCAGCAGCTTAGCGTGGGCTGAGCAGTTCTTC. This codes for CASSLAWAEQFF.

This clonotype was counted at least ten times. This rearrangement joins TRBV20-1 to TRBJ1-5, with 9 bases that match TRBD1. Germline V gene lookup returns CDR1 DFQATT and CDR2 SNEGSKA (reference sequence). The CDR3 spans 14 residues. V shed 5 bases and J 6 bases; nucleotides not matched to a gene: 8. DNA of the CDR3: TGCAGTGCTTGGACAGGGGCTTTAGGTCAGCCCCAGCATTTT. It specifies CSAWTGALGQPQHF.

The chain links TRBV4-1 to TRBJ2-1; D not resolved. With 1 base removed from V and 10 bases from J, the gap between germline ends came to 20 bases. This CDR3 is built from 16 residues. Germline-derived CDR1 and CDR2 are MGHRA and YSYEKL. CDR3 amino acids: CASSQGPRSALGEQFF. The CDR3 DNA is TGCGCCAGCAGCCAAGGCCCCCGATCGGCGCTGGGGGAGCAGTTCTTC.

This clonotype occurred a few times. This chain connects TRBV11-2 to TRBJ2-6; 12 bases align to TRBD1. The CDR3 length is 18 residues. CDR1 is SGHAT, CDR2 FQNNGV, per germline. V lost 5 bases, J lost 1 base, and 6 bases stayed unmatched. The CDR3 loop is CASSPLGQGASGANVLTF. The CDR3 coding sequence is TGTGCCAGCAGCCCCTTGGGACAGGGGGCGTCTGGGGCCAACGTCCTGACTTTC. The entire variable domain, with the rest obtained from reference TRBV11-2 and TRBJ2-6, is as follows: EAGVAQSPRYKIIEKRQSVAFWCNPISGHATLYWYQQILGQGPKLLIQFQNNGVVDDSQLPKDRFSAERLKGVDSTLKIQPAKLEDSAVYLCASSPLGQGASGANVLTFGAGSRLTVL.

This clonotype was counted a few times. The chain employs TRBV5-1 and TRBJ1-2, with D tentatively TRBD1 (5 bases). Per germline, CDR1 SGHRS and CDR2 YFSETQ. Trimming took 1 base from V and 2 from J, leaving 9 bases between them. This CDR3 is 14 amino acids long. The CDR3 loop reads CASSLRQNNYGYTF. CDR3 bases: TGCGCCAGCAGCTTGAGACAGAACAACTATGGCTACACCTTC.

This clonotype was seen repeatedly, ten times or more. The CDR3 DNA sequence: TGTGCCAGCAGTTCCACAGGTCCCGATGAGCAGTTCTTC. Protein sequence: CASSSTGPDEQFF. The V call is TRBV6-2 or TRBV6-3, the J call TRBJ2-1, with D possibly matching TRBD1 (5 bases). The CDR3 length is 13 residues. CDR1 MNHEY and CDR2 SVGEGT come from the germline V gene. Deletions cut 4 bases from V and 8 bases from J, with 12 bases between.

In regard to this clonotype: A read error may explain this, as a much larger clone is one base away. This chain connects TRBV9 to TRBJ2-7; 9 bases map to TRBD1. CDR1 is SGDLS and CDR2 is YYNGEE in the germline V gene. The CDR3 runs 15 residues. The V gene end was trimmed by 7 bases and the J gene end by 4 bases; junction bases not matched to a gene: 12. The CDR3: CASGPRQGDFYEQYF. The CDR3 bases are TGTGCCAGCGGCCCCAGACAGGGGGACTTTTACGAGCAGTACTTC.